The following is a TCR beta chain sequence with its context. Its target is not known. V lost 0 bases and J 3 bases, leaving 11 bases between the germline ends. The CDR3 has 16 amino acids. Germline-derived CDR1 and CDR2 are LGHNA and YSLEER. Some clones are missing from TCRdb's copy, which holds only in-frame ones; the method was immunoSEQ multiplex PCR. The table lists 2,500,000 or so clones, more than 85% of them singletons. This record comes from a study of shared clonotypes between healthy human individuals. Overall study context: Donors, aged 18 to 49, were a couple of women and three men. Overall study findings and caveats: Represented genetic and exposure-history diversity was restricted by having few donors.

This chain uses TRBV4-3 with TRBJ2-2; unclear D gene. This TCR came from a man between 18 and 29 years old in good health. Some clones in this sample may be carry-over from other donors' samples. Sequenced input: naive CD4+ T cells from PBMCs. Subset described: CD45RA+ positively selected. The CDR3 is CASSQDLGWDTGELFF. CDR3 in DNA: TGCGCCAGCAGCCAAGATCTCGGGTGGGACACCGGGGAGCTGTTTTTT.